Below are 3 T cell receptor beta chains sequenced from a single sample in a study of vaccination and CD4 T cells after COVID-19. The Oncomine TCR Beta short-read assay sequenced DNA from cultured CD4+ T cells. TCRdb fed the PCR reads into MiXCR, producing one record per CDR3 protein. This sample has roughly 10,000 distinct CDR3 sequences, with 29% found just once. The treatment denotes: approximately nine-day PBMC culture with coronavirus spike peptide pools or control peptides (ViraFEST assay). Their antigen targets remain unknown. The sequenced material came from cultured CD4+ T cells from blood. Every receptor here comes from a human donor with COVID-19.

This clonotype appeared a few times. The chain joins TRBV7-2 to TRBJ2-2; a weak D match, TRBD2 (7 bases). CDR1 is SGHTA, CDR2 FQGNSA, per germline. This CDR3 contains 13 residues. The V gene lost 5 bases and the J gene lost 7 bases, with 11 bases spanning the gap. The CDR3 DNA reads TGTGCCAGCAGCAAAGGGGGGGTCGGGGAGCTGTTTTTT. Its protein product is CASSKGGVGELFF. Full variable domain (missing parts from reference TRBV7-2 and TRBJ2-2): GAGVSQSPSNKVTEKGKDVELRCDPISGHTALYWYRQSLGQGLEFLIYFQGNSAPDKSGLPSDRFSAERTGGSVSTLTIQRTQQEDSAVYLCASSKGGVGELFFGEGSRLTVL.

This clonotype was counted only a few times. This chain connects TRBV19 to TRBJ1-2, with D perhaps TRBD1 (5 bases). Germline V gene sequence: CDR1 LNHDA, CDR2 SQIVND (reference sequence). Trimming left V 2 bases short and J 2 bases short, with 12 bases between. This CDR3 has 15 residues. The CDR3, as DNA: TGTGCCAGTAGTATAAGGGGAGCTGAGAACTATGGCTACACCTTC. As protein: CASSIRGAENYGYTF. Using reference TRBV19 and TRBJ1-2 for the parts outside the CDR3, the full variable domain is DGGITQSPKYLFRKEGQNVTLSCEQNLNHDAMYWYRQDPGQGLRLIYYSQIVNDFQKGDIAEGYSVSREKKESFPLTVTSAQKNPTAFYLCASSIRGAENYGYTFGSGTRLTVV.

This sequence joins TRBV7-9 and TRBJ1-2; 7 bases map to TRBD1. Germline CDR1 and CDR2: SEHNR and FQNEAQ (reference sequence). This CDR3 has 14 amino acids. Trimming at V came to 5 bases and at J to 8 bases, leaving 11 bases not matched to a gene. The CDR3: CASSTITGDGGYTF. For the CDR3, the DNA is TGTGCCAGCAGCACGATAACAGGGGATGGGGGCTACACCTTC.